This TCR beta chain is drawn from a study of blood T cell repertoires in COVID-19. CDR1 is SGHRS, CDR2 YFSETQ, per germline. The CDR3 length is 15 residues. Trimming took 2 bases from V and 0 from J, leaving 11 bases between them. Profiling relied on immunoSEQ multiplex PCR, and the TCRdb table lists in-frame clones only, not all of them. In the table there are 130,000 or so clones, about 80% of which are singletons. The study drew participants aged about 18 to 90 years from some 25 US areas. Which cohort a participant joined came from the clinical history participants gave. The origin of this receptor is a middle-aged man with acute COVID-19. The chain combines TRBV5-1 with TRBJ1-2; D may be TRBD1 (6 bases). The sequenced sample was PBMCs or T cells enriched from blood (not recorded which). DNA for the CDR3: TGCGCCAGCAGCTTTATGACAGGAGCTAACTATGGCTACACCTTC. Protein: CASSFMTGANYGYTF.